Listed here are 28 T cell receptor beta chains from one sample, sequenced in a study of blood T cell repertoires in COVID-19. Assay: immunoSEQ multiplex PCR; the TCRdb copy retains only in-frame clones and omits some. The sample holds under 450,000 clones, about 89% seen once. The sequenced material came from PBMCs or T cells enriched from blood (not recorded which). The receptors here all came from a man younger than 40 who had recovered from COVID-19.

The rearrangement joins TRBV4-2 to TRBJ2-7; D uncertain. Germline V gene data show CDR1 as LGHNA and CDR2 as YNFKEQ. There are 17 residues in the CDR3. The V end lost 1 base, the J end lost 2 bases, and 18 bases lay between the germline ends. The CDR3 spells CASSQVTSVGSTYEQYF. The CDR3 region has the DNA TGTGCCAGCAGCCAAGTAACATCTGTGGGCAGCACCTACGAGCAGTACTTC.

The V gene is TRBV6-2 or TRBV6-3, the J gene TRBJ1-2; TRBD1 matches 8 bases. There are 15 residues in the CDR3. The germline CDR1 and CDR2 sequences are MNHEY and SVGEGT. Trimming cost V 5 bases and J 8 bases; bases outside gene matches: 13. The CDR3 DNA follows: TGTGCCAGCAGTCGTCTCGCGGACAGGGCCAGGGGCTACACCTTC. This translates into CASSRLADRARGYTF.

The chain couples TRBV6-5 to TRBJ2-7; D is perhaps TRBD1 (6 bases). The V gene lost 5 bases and the J gene lost 6 bases, with 14 bases spanning the gap. Germline assignment: CDR1 MNHEY and CDR2 SVGAGI. This CDR3 contains 13 residues. Here the CDR3 reads CASSRGGASEQYF. CDR3 nucleotides: TGTGCCAGCAGTCGTGGGGGCGCCAGCGAGCAGTACTTC.

The rearrangement joins TRBV9 to TRBJ2-1, with a tentative D call TRBD2 (6 bases). The CDR3 spans 14 residues. Trimming took off 3 bases at V and 10 bases at J, with 17 bases between the two ends. The germline CDR1 and CDR2 sequences are SGDLS and YYNGEE. DNA of the CDR3: TGTGCCAGCAGCGCGCAAGGGTTTCTAGCGGAGCAGTTCTTC. Translation gives CASSAQGFLAEQFF.

As concerns this clone: Other DNA sequences in this sample translate to the same CDR3. V gene TRBV7-9 combines with J gene TRBJ1-5; D not resolved. The germline CDR1 and CDR2 sequences are SEHNR and FQNEAQ (reference sequence). V shed 0 bases and J shed 7 bases, with 4 bases lying between them. The CDR3 runs 12 residues. CDR3 nucleotide sequence: TGTGCCAGCAGCTTAGCGGCCCAGCCCCAGCATTTT. Encoded protein: CASSLAAQPQHF.

This sequence joins TRBV12-3 or TRBV12-4 and TRBJ2-3; D ambiguous. The CDR3 consists of 13 residues. Trimming removed 2 bases at V and 5 bases at J, with 8 bases between. DNA for the CDR3: TGTGCCAGCAGTTTACCGGTTGGAGATACGCAGTATTTT. It is translated as CASSLPVGDTQYF.

V gene TRBV27 combines with J gene TRBJ2-7, with TRBD2 as a possible D gene (5 bases). Looked up from germline, CDR1 is MNHEY and CDR2 is SMNVEV (reference sequence). V lost 5 bases to trimming and J lost 0 bases, with 11 bases between them. The CDR3 is 14 amino acids. Here the CDR3 reads CASSPTRVSYEQYF. DNA for the CDR3: TGTGCCAGCAGTCCCACGAGGGTCTCCTACGAGCAGTACTTC.

As for this clone: The junction departs from germline at one end; a sequencing error may be responsible. V gene TRBV3-1 (or the pseudogene TRBV3-2) combines with J gene TRBJ2-1; 9 positions agree with TRBD2. CDR1 and CDR2 (germline): LGHDT, YNNKEL (reference sequence). The CDR3 is 15 residues long. CDR3 sequence reads: CTSSQGSGGYNEQFF. CDR3 bases: TGTACCAGCAGCCAAGGTAGCGGGGGCTACAATGAGCAGTTCTTC.

V usage is TRBV6-5 and J usage is TRBJ1-1, with TRBD1 as a possible D gene (6 bases). The CDR3 runs 14 residues. The germline CDR1 and CDR2 sequences are MNHEY and SVGAGI. The V end lost 5 bases, the J end lost 1 base, and 11 bases lay between the germline ends. DNA for the CDR3: TGTGCCAGCAGTATCACAGGGCCGAACACTGAAGCTTTCTTT. It encodes CASSITGPNTEAFF.

The table lists this clone with a count of one. The same CDR3 is also encoded by other DNA sequences in this sample. The CDR3 DNA is TGTGCCAGCAGCGTAGGGGACAGTAATCAGCCCCAGCATTTT. This translates into CASSVGDSNQPQHF. This sequence joins TRBV9 and TRBJ1-5, with 7 bases aligning to TRBD1. Germline assignment: CDR1 SGDLS and CDR2 YYNGEE. This CDR3 is built from 14 residues. Trimming at V came to 0 bases and at J to 4 bases, leaving 1 base not matched to a gene. The whole variable domain, remainder taken from reference TRBV9 and TRBJ1-5, is DSGVTQTPKHLITATGQRVTLRCSPRSGDLSVYWYQQSLDQGLQFLIQYYNGEERAKGNILERFSAQQFPDLHSELNLSSLELGDSALYFCASSVGDSNQPQHFGDGTRLSIL.

This clone has only a few counts. The V call is TRBV10-3, the J call TRBJ1-2; TRBD1 matches at 10 bases. Unmatched junction bases numbered 6, after V lost 10 bases and J lost 1 base. CDR1 is ENHRY and CDR2 is SYGVKD in the germline V gene. This CDR3 is built from 14 residues. CDR3 DNA: TGTGCCAGCACCGGGACAGGGGTTAACTATGGCTACACCTTC. The encoded protein is CASTGTGVNYGYTF.

On this clone: Other nucleotide sequences in the sample specify the same CDR3. Written as DNA, the CDR3 is TGTGCCAGCAGCTTTCTCCGGGGCACTGAAGCTTTCTTT. Its translation is CASSFLRGTEAFF. The gene calls are TRBV11-2 and TRBJ1-1; no clear D gene. The CDR3 spans 13 residues. Per the germline V gene, CDR1 is SGHAT and CDR2 is FQNNGV. Trimming stripped 3 bases from V and 4 bases from J, with 9 bases between.

The chain carries TRBV5-1 and TRBJ2-3, with 10 nucleotides matching TRBD2. The CDR3 is 16 amino acids. Per germline, CDR1 SGHRS and CDR2 YFSETQ. Germline trimming cut 4 bases from V and 2 bases from J; bases unmatched to any gene: 7. The CDR3 DNA follows: TGCGCCAGCAGCGAGGTAGCGGGGGGCTCCACAGATACGCAGTATTTT. It specifies CASSEVAGGSTDTQYF. Based on the CDR3 plus reference TRBV5-1 and TRBJ2-3, the full variable domain is KAGVTQTPRYLIKTRGQQVTLSCSPISGHRSVSWYQQTPGQGLQFLFEYFSETQRNKGNFPGRFSGRQFSNSRSEMNVSTLELGDSALYLCASSEVAGGSTDTQYFGPGTRLTVL.

The chain recombines TRBV18 with TRBJ1-1; maybe TRBD1 (5 bases). Per germline, CDR1 KGHSH and CDR2 LQKENI. The ends were cut back, 3 bases at V and 6 bases at J, with 14 bases in the middle. This CDR3 has 14 residues. This chain's CDR3 is CASSPRVGEAEAFF. CDR3 nucleotides: TGTGCCAGCTCACCGAGAGTAGGGGAGGCTGAAGCTTTCTTT.

The chain links TRBV5-1 to TRBJ2-4; the match to TRBD2 covers 12 bases. The CDR3 length is 20 residues. Trimming cost V 1 base and J 0 bases; bases outside gene matches: 11. Per germline, CDR1 SGHRS and CDR2 YFSETQ. In DNA, the CDR3 is TGCGCCAGCAGCTTGACGTCTAGCGGGGGGGAACTCCTAGCCAAAAACATTCAGTACTTC. The encoded protein is CASSLTSSGGELLAKNIQYF.

CDR3 amino acids: CASSEGGPASEAFF. The CDR3, as DNA: TGTGCCAGCAGTGAGGGGGGACCCGCCAGTGAAGCTTTCTTT. V usage is TRBV2 and J usage is TRBJ1-1, with TRBD1 as a possible D gene (5 bases). Deletions cut 3 bases from V and 7 bases from J, with 15 bases between. The CDR3 sequence is 14 residues long. Per the germline V gene, CDR1 is SNHLY and CDR2 is FYNNEI.

The V call is TRBV5-1, the J call TRBJ1-6, with no clear D. CDR1 is SGHRS and CDR2 is YFSETQ in the germline V gene. V lost 0 bases, J lost 0 bases, and 7 bases lay in between. The CDR3 length is 16 residues. CDR3 bases: TGCGCCAGCAGCTTGGTTCGGAGCTCCTATAATTCACCCCTCCACTTT. Protein: CASSLVRSSYNSPLHF. The variable domain in full, with the rest retrieved from reference TRBV5-1 and TRBJ1-6, is KAGVTQTPRYLIKTRGQQVTLSCSPISGHRSVSWYQQTPGQGLQFLFEYFSETQRNKGNFPGRFSGRQFSNSRSEMNVSTLELGDSALYLCASSLVRSSYNSPLHFGNGTRLTVT.

The V call is TRBV24-1, the J call TRBJ2-1; 14 nucleotides match TRBD2. V trimming: 7 bases; J trimming: 13 bases; junction bases outside the gene matches: 2. In germline, CDR1 is KGHDR, CDR2 SFDVKD. CDR3 length equals 12 residues. The CDR3 protein is CATRGTSGGQFF. CDR3 in DNA: TGTGCCACCAGGGGGACTAGCGGGGGCCAGTTCTTC.

This clone turned up a few times. The CDR3 here is CASSRGLAVAKNIQYF. In nucleotides, the CDR3 is TGTGCCAGTAGTCGGGGACTAGCGGTAGCCAAAAACATTCAGTACTTC. V and J are TRBV19 and TRBJ2-4; 11 nucleotides line up with TRBD2. V shed 5 bases and J 0 bases; nucleotides not matched to a gene: 3. This CDR3 has 16 amino acids. Germline loops: CDR1 LNHDA, CDR2 SQIVND (reference sequence).

The chain is built from TRBV7-2 and TRBJ1-1; D gene uncertain. Per the germline V gene, CDR1 is SGHTA and CDR2 is FQGNSA. The CDR3 loop spans 14 amino acids. Trimming stripped 1 base from V and 7 bases from J, with 13 bases between. The CDR3: CASSLGVGPGEAFF. CDR3 coding DNA: TGTGCCAGCAGCTTAGGGGTGGGTCCGGGTGAAGCTTTCTTT.

The CDR3 spells CASSQFVTRSYEQYF. The DNA of the CDR3 is TGTGCCAGCAGCCAATTCGTGACACGTTCCTACGAGCAGTACTTC. The chain is built from TRBV14 and TRBJ2-7; D uncertain. Trimming cost V 2 bases and J 1 base, with 12 bases left between them. The CDR3 has 15 amino acids. From germline, CDR1 is SGHDN and CDR2 FVKESK. The full variable domain, completed using reference TRBV14 and TRBJ2-7, is EAGVTQFPSHSVIEKGQTVTLRCDPISGHDNLYWYRRVMGKEIKFLLHFVKESKQDESGMPNNRFLAERTGGTYSTLKVQPAELEDSGVYFCASSQFVTRSYEQYFGPGTRLTVT.

The chain combines TRBV4-3 with TRBJ2-5, with D perhaps matching TRBD1 (5 bases). Germline CDR1 reads LGHNA; CDR2 reads YSLEER. V was cut by 4 bases and J by 4 bases, with 10 bases left in between. This CDR3 region has 13 residues. Here the CDR3 reads CASSPFQGETQYF. CDR3 bases: TGCGCCAGCAGCCCCTTTCAGGGAGAGACCCAGTACTTC.

J is TRBJ1-2 and V is TRBV6-2 or TRBV6-3; TRBD1 might be the D (5 bases). Germline CDR1 and CDR2: MNHEY and SVGEGT. This CDR3 is 14 amino acids long. Trimming removed 5 bases at V and 2 bases at J, with 12 bases between. CDR3 bases: TGTGCCAGCAGTGGGGCAGCCGAAAACTATGGCTACACCTTC. Its protein product is CASSGAAENYGYTF.

This clone was seen once. This chain joins TRBV6-4 and TRBJ1-2; D is unresolved. The germline V and J ends were trimmed by 3 bases and 8 bases, with 13 bases remaining between them. CDR1 MRHNA and CDR2 SNTAGT come from the germline V gene. This CDR3 contains 13 residues. CDR3 sequence: CASSELVGSGYTF. The CDR3 coding sequence is TGTGCCAGCAGTGAATTAGTAGGGAGCGGCTACACCTTC.

V and J are TRBV6-2 or TRBV6-3 and TRBJ2-7; TRBD1 matches 10 bases. From germline, CDR1 is MNHEY and CDR2 SVGEGT. The CDR3 consists of 16 residues. V was clipped by 0 bases and J by 4 bases; unmatched bases: 6. CDR3 sequence (DNA): TGTGCCAGCAGTTACTCGAGGGACAGGGGTATGTACGAGCAGTACTTC. As protein: CASSYSRDRGMYEQYF.

The genes are TRBV2 and TRBJ2-1, with TRBD2 matching 7 bases. The CDR3 loop spans 16 amino acids. J lost 0 bases, V lost 2 bases, and 4 bases had no gene match. Germline V gene lookup returns CDR1 SNHLY and CDR2 FYNNEI. The CDR3 spells CASSETLADSYNEQFF. DNA of the CDR3: TGTGCCAGCAGTGAAACGCTAGCGGACTCCTACAATGAGCAGTTCTTC.

V and J are TRBV18 and TRBJ1-3, with D unclear. The V and J ends lost 3 bases and 4 bases respectively, with 16 bases between them. Germline V lookup: CDR1 KGHSH, CDR2 LQKENI. The CDR3 totals 16 residues. The CDR3 DNA sequence: TGTGCCAGCTCACCGGTTAGAGGCCGGTCAGGAAACACCATATATTTT. Protein: CASSPVRGRSGNTIYF.

The chain is built from TRBV9 and TRBJ1-1; D is perhaps TRBD1 (5 bases). The CDR3 spans 17 residues. V was shortened by 0 bases and J by 1 base, with 16 bases between the two germline ends. CDR1 SGDLS and CDR2 YYNGEE come from the germline V gene. The CDR3 bases are TGTGCCAGCAGCGTAGGGGTCTATCAGGGCTCGAACACTGAAGCTTTCTTT. Translated: CASSVGVYQGSNTEAFF. The complete variable domain, with remaining parts taken from reference TRBV9 and TRBJ1-1, reads DSGVTQTPKHLITATGQRVTLRCSPRSGDLSVYWYQQSLDQGLQFLIQYYNGEERAKGNILERFSAQQFPDLHSELNLSSLELGDSALYFCASSVGVYQGSNTEAFFGQGTRLTVV.